Presented here are 28 T cell receptor beta chains from one specimen sequenced in a study of cytomegalovirus exposure and HLA in healthy donors. PCR amplification relied on 60 Vbeta primers (plus 13 Jbeta primers). TCRdb's table, derived via immunoSEQ multiplex PCR, lists solely in-frame clones and lacks some. The sample lists more than 150,000 clones, more than 75% occurring once. Specimen: PBMCs. The source is a woman in her 30s in good health and CMV-seropositive.

V and J are TRBV30 and TRBJ1-6; 7 nucleotides agree with TRBD1. This CDR3 spans 14 amino acids. Trimming at V came to 0 bases and at J to 8 bases, leaving 4 bases not matched to a gene. Germline V CDR1 and CDR2: GTSNPN, SVGIG (reference sequence). In nucleotides, the CDR3 is TGTGCCTGGAGTGTAGAGGGGGCGTATTCACCCCTCCACTTT. This codes for CAWSVEGAYSPLHF.

This clone has a single count. The CDR3 sequence is CASSLLRAPGQGTSEQYF. As DNA, the CDR3 is TGTGCCAGCAGCTTACTAAGGGCACCGGGACAGGGAACATCCGAGCAGTACTTC. V and J are TRBV7-2 and TRBJ2-7, with TRBD1 identical over 9 bases. Germline lookup yields CDR1 SGHTA and CDR2 FQGNSA. The CDR3 is 18 residues long. The junction had 17 bases not matched to a gene; V was cut back by 2 bases and J by 6 bases.

The chain couples TRBV4-1 to TRBJ1-3, with 7 bases fitting TRBD1. CDR1 and CDR2 (germline): MGHRA, YSYEKL. The CDR3 contains 16 residues. Trimming at V came to 2 bases and at J to 2 bases, leaving 6 bases not matched to a gene. CDR3 sequence reads: CASSQYHGQAGNTIYF. The CDR3 nucleotides are TGCGCCAGCAGCCAATACCACGGACAGGCTGGAAACACCATATATTTT.

This clone appeared a few times. The DNA for the CDR3 is TGTGCCAGCAGCCCCCAAGCGGGGGCCTACGAGCAGTACTTC. It is translated as CASSPQAGAYEQYF. The chain joins TRBV7-9 to TRBJ2-7; 8 nucleotides line up with TRBD2. This CDR3 comprises 14 residues. J lost 2 bases, V lost 5 bases, and 5 bases had no gene match. Germline lookup yields CDR1 SEHNR and CDR2 FQNEAQ (reference sequence).

The chain combines TRBV29-1 with TRBJ2-6, with 13 bases identical to TRBD2. Germline values: CDR1 SQVTM, CDR2 ANQGSEA. Unmatched junction bases numbered 5, after V lost 1 base and J lost 2 bases. This CDR3 is 18 amino acids long. The CDR3 loop reads CSVEGTSGGLAGANVLTF. In DNA, the CDR3 is TGCAGCGTTGAAGGGACTAGCGGGGGTCTTGCTGGGGCCAACGTCCTGACTTTC.

The chain combines TRBV4-2 with TRBJ1-4, with 7 positions matching TRBD1. The junction had 3 bases not matched to a gene; V was cut back by 0 bases and J by 5 bases. The germline V gene has CDR1 LGHNA and CDR2 YNFKEQ. The CDR3 spans 15 residues. For the CDR3, the DNA is TGTGCCAGCAGCCAAGAGGGGACAGAAAATGAAAAACTGTTTTTT. Protein: CASSQEGTENEKLFF.

V is TRBV7-9 and J is TRBJ2-2, with D possibly TRBD2 on 5 matching bases. This CDR3 contains 16 residues. Looked up from germline, CDR1 is SEHNR and CDR2 is FQNEAQ (reference sequence). V was pared by 2 bases and J by 4 bases, with 14 bases between. CDR3 region: CASSLSLGLITGELFF. CDR3 DNA sequence: TGTGCCAGCAGCTTATCCCTAGGACTGATCACCGGGGAGCTGTTTTTT.

This sequence joins TRBV28 and TRBJ1-2; weak D call: TRBD1 (5 bases). The CDR3 consists of 17 residues. Trimming pared 2 bases from V and 7 bases from J, leaving 23 bases between. CDR1 MDHEN and CDR2 SYDVKM come from the germline V gene. Here the CDR3 DNA reads TGTGCCAGCAGTTTAGGCAGGGTGGGGTTAGGGTTCTTTGGCTACACCTTC. Its protein product is CASSLGRVGLGFFGYTF.

The chain carries TRBV28 and TRBJ2-7; TRBD1 is a possible D gene (5 bases). Trimming left V 2 bases short and J 3 bases short, with 8 bases between. Looked up from germline, CDR1 is MDHEN and CDR2 is SYDVKM. The CDR3 is 13 amino acids. The CDR3, as DNA: TGTGCCAGCAGTTTACACAGGAACTACGAGCAGTACTTC. Translating it yields CASSLHRNYEQYF.

The gene calls are TRBV5-1 and TRBJ2-7; no definite D call. Per the germline V gene, CDR1 is SGHRS and CDR2 is YFSETQ. The CDR3 has 15 residues. Between the trimmed V and J ends, which lost 4 bases and 2 bases, there was a span of 16 bases. CDR3 sequence reads: CASSPRFVSTYEQYF. CDR3 coding DNA: TGCGCCAGCAGCCCCAGGTTTGTGAGCACCTACGAGCAGTACTTC.

There are a few counts of this clone. The chain employs TRBV6-4 and TRBJ2-1; 10 bases are shared with TRBD1. The V and J ends lost 6 bases and 4 bases, in that order; junction bases with no gene match: 6. The CDR3 covers 15 residues. Looked up from germline, CDR1 is MRHNA and CDR2 is SNTAGT. CDR3 region: CASSRQGALYNEQFF. CDR3 nucleotides: TGTGCCAGCAGCCGACAGGGGGCTTTATACAATGAGCAGTTCTTC.

This chain joins TRBV2 and TRBJ2-2, with a tentative D call TRBD1 (6 bases). CDR1 and CDR2 (germline): SNHLY, FYNNEI. V lost 7 bases and J 1 base, leaving 16 bases between the germline ends. The CDR3 runs 16 residues. The DNA of the CDR3 is TGTGCCAGCACTATTCAGGGGATCCTGAACACCGGGGAGCTGTTTTTT. Protein sequence: CASTIQGILNTGELFF.

The J gene is TRBJ2-6, the V gene TRBV30; D might be TRBD2 (5 bases). CDR1 and CDR2 from the germline V gene are GTSNPN and SVGIG (reference sequence). The CDR3 is 12 amino acids. V lost 6 bases and J 6 bases, leaving 9 bases between the germline ends. CDR3 sequence reads: CACKREANVLTF. CDR3 sequence (DNA): TGTGCCTGTAAGAGGGAGGCCAACGTCCTGACTTTC.

The chain couples TRBV7-3 to TRBJ2-5, with D tentatively TRBD1 (6 bases). V shed 5 bases and J shed 2 bases, with 9 bases lying between them. This CDR3 region has 13 residues. CDR1 and CDR2 from the germline V gene are SGHTA and FQGTGA. The CDR3: CASSATGQETQYF. The CDR3 nucleotides read TGTGCCAGCAGCGCGACAGGACAAGAGACCCAGTACTTC.

The chain has TRBV19 and TRBJ1-2; a possible D gene is TRBD1 (6 bases). The germline gives CDR1 LNHDA, CDR2 SQIVND (reference sequence). Trimming took 7 bases from V and 1 from J, leaving 16 bases between them. The CDR3 extends over 15 amino acids. Here the CDR3 DNA reads TGTGCCAGTACCGAACAAAGGGGGAGTAACTATGGCTACACCTTC. Translated, it gives CASTEQRGSNYGYTF.

The J gene is TRBJ2-1, the V gene TRBV28, with 8 bases that match TRBD1. The CDR3 covers 13 residues. Germline V lookup: CDR1 MDHEN, CDR2 SYDVKM. V lost 6 bases to trimming and J lost 8 bases; unmatched junction nucleotides: 6. The CDR3 DNA sequence: TGTGCCAGCAGCATCGGACAGGGCGATGAGCAGTTCTTC. Amino acids: CASSIGQGDEQFF.

The J gene is TRBJ2-7, the V gene TRBV2; 11 positions match TRBD1. V trimming: 4 bases; J trimming: 4 bases; junction bases outside the gene matches: 9. The CDR3 is 16 amino acids. Germline V lookup: CDR1 SNHLY, CDR2 FYNNEI. CDR3 loop: CASSAPWDRGIYEQYF. The CDR3 DNA sequence: TGTGCCAGCAGTGCACCTTGGGACAGGGGGATATACGAGCAGTACTTC.

This rearrangement joins TRBV19 to TRBJ2-3; TRBD2 agrees at 9 bases. J lost 4 bases, V lost 4 bases, and 6 bases had no gene match. Germline CDR1 reads LNHDA; CDR2 reads SQIVND (reference sequence). The CDR3 loop spans 15 amino acids. Written as DNA, the CDR3 is TGTGCCAGTAGTAGTGCGGGGGGGCTCGCAGATACGCAGTATTTT. Amino acids: CASSSAGGLADTQYF.

The CDR3 protein is CASSARLEAYNEQFF. The DNA of the CDR3 is TGTGCCAGCAGTGCGAGGCTAGAGGCCTACAATGAGCAGTTCTTC. The chain joins TRBV6-1 to TRBJ2-1; the D is unclear. This CDR3 contains 15 residues. Trimming left V 4 bases short and J 2 bases short, with 12 bases between. Germline CDR1 reads MNHNS; CDR2 reads SASEGT.

This sequence joins TRBV5-1 and TRBJ2-5; 8 nucleotides align to TRBD1. Trimming cost V 0 bases and J 2 bases; bases outside gene matches: 9. The CDR3 is 17 residues long. Germline V lookup: CDR1 SGHRS, CDR2 YFSETQ. Written as DNA, the CDR3 is TGCGCCAGCAGCTTGGGACCTCACAGGGGGAGACAAGAGACCCAGTACTTC. This encodes CASSLGPHRGRQETQYF. The whole variable domain, filled in from reference TRBV5-1 and TRBJ2-5, reads KAGVTQTPRYLIKTRGQQVTLSCSPISGHRSVSWYQQTPGQGLQFLFEYFSETQRNKGNFPGRFSGRQFSNSRSEMNVSTLELGDSALYLCASSLGPHRGRQETQYFGPGTRLLVL.

The chain employs TRBV4-1 and TRBJ2-5, with 7 bases matching TRBD2. Germline CDR1 reads MGHRA; CDR2 reads YSYEKL. The V segment lost 1 base and the J segment 7 bases; nucleotides outside the gene matches: 6. This CDR3 comprises 14 residues. The CDR3 DNA sequence: TGCGCCAGCAGCCAAGGAAGCGGGGTGGTGACCCAGTACTTC. Amino acids: CASSQGSGVVTQYF.

The chain combines TRBV6-1 with TRBJ2-5; no clear D. The V end lost 2 bases, the J end lost 2 bases, and 9 bases lay between the germline ends. Germline V gives CDR1 MNHNS, CDR2 SASEGT. This CDR3 contains 14 residues. The CDR3 nucleotides read TGTGCCAGCAGTGAAATGTGGCAGCAAGAGACCCAGTACTTC. Protein: CASSEMWQQETQYF.

The J gene is TRBJ2-2, the V gene TRBV4-3, with D unresolved. V was pared by 3 bases and J by 1 base, with 9 bases between. CDR1 and CDR2 (germline): LGHNA, YSLEER. The length of the CDR3 is 15 residues. CDR3 amino acids: CASSQYRENTGELFF. DNA of the CDR3: TGCGCCAGCAGCCAGTACCGCGAGAACACCGGGGAGCTGTTTTTT.

V gene TRBV7-9 combines with J gene TRBJ2-1; TRBD2 aligns across 9 bases. Losses at the gene ends were 7 bases for V and 4 bases for J; bases not matched to a gene: 14. CDR1 is SEHNR and CDR2 is FQNEAQ in the germline V gene (reference sequence). The CDR3 contains 17 residues. Here the CDR3 DNA reads TGTGCCAGCACCCCAAGGGGGCGGCGGGGGGGTTACAATGAGCAGTTCTTC. Translating gives CASTPRGRRGGYNEQFF.

About this clone: At one end, the junction sequence differs from germline, possibly due to a read error. The chain recombines TRBV28 with TRBJ2-2, with no clear D. CDR1 MDHEN and CDR2 SYDVKM come from the germline V gene. The CDR3 covers 13 residues. This CDR3 is CVSKIVPTGELFF. The CDR3, as DNA: TGTGTCAGCAAAATAGTTCCTACCGGGGAGCTGTTTTTT.

V gene TRBV2 combines with J gene TRBJ2-5, with 7 bases identical to TRBD1. Germline CDR1 reads SNHLY; CDR2 reads FYNNEI. The CDR3 is 14 residues long. Trimming cost V 6 bases and J 5 bases; bases outside gene matches: 9. DNA for the CDR3: TGTGCCAGCAGGGAACGACAGGGCCGCGAGACCCAGTACTTC. It specifies CASRERQGRETQYF.

V and J are TRBV5-1 and TRBJ2-1; 7 bases are a match to TRBD2. CDR1 SGHRS and CDR2 YFSETQ come from the germline V gene. J was trimmed by 1 base and V by 0 bases; bases with no gene match: 4. This CDR3 spans 16 amino acids. This CDR3 reads CASSLGSSGSYNEQFF. The CDR3, as DNA: TGCGCCAGCAGCTTGGGGTCTAGCGGTTCCTACAATGAGCAGTTCTTC.

This clone appeared a single time. The V call is TRBV27, the J call TRBJ2-2; D is possibly TRBD2 (6 bases). The CDR3 is made up of 15 amino acids. Germline values: CDR1 MNHEY, CDR2 SMNVEV (reference sequence). V dropped 4 bases and J dropped 2 bases, with 11 bases sitting between them. The CDR3 DNA is TGTGCCAGCAGTTACCAGGGACTTAACACCGGGGAGCTGTTTTTT. As protein: CASSYQGLNTGELFF.